This T cell receptor beta chain was retrieved from a study of siplizumab effects on memory and regulatory T cells. Findings and caveats of the study: For siplizumab cultures, the suppressive function of their proliferating Tregs was not confirmed. In controls, approximately 28% of mappable alloreactive CD4+ clones were Treg-derived on average, versus about 65% with siplizumab. The study found naive T cells seemingly more diverse than memory cells and seemingly major alloresponse contributors.

Generated by immunoSEQ multiplex PCR, the TCRdb table keeps only in-frame clones and is missing some. This table has about 82,000 clones, 87% appearing once. As for this clone: The antigen is not known.

The J segment lost 1 base and the V segment lost 5 bases, leaving 3 bases of the junction unmatched. This CDR3 region has 14 residues. CDR1 is SGHTA, CDR2 FQGTGA, per germline. The rearrangement joins TRBV7-3 to TRBJ1-1; 8 bases line up with TRBD1. The sequenced sample consisted of Tregs sorted from blood. This receptor was identified in a human donor in good health. The CDR3 region is CASSLGQGNTEAFF. For the CDR3, the DNA is TGTGCCAGCAGCCTAGGACAGGGGAACACTGAAGCTTTCTTT.